This T cell receptor (beta chain) was retrieved from a study of sequential checkpoint blockade in melanoma. Across the study: Maintenance nivolumab came after either treatment sequence.

Sample treatment: randomized to nivolumab then ipilimumab (arm A) or the reverse (arm B). PBMC sorting kept live CD3+CD8+ cells without CD19 or CD56. The data were produced by immunoSEQ multiplex PCR, yet TCRdb's version contains in-frame clones alone and is incomplete. Here the sample spans under 20,000 clones, 55% to 75% being singletons. Germline V gene lookup returns CDR1 SGHAT and CDR2 FQNNGV. Deletions cut 5 bases from V and 8 bases from J, with 22 bases between. The CDR3 loop spans 16 amino acids. In this sample, this clone turned up a few times. The chain has TRBV11-2 and TRBJ2-1; possible D gene TRBD2, 6 bases. This sequence originates from a human donor with melanoma. Sequenced here: CD8+ T cells sorted from blood (inferred from file names), sampled from a patient given nivolumab and ipilimumab in sequence. The DNA for the CDR3 is TGTGCCAGCAGCCACTTCCCGGCCCCGGGGGTGGATGAGCAGTTCTTC. Translating gives CASSHFPAPGVDEQFF.